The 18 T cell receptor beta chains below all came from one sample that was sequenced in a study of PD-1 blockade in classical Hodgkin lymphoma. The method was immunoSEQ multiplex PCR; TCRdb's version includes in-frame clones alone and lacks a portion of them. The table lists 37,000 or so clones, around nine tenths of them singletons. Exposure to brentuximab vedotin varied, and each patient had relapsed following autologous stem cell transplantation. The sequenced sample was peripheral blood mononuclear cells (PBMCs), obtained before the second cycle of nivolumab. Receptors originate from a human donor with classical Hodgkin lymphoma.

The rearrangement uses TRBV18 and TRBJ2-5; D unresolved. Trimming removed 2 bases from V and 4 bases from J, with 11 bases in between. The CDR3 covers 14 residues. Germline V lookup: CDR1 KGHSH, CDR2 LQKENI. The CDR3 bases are TGTGCCAGCTCACCAGCGGCTACCCCAGAGACCCAGTACTTC. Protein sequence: CASSPAATPETQYF.

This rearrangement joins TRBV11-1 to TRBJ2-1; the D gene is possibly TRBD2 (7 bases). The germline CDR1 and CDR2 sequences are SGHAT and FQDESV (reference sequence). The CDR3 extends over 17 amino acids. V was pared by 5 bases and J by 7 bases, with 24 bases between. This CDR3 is CASSVGKGGRAGNEQFF. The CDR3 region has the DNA TGTGCCAGCAGCGTGGGGAAAGGGGGGAGGGCCGGGAATGAGCAGTTCTTC.

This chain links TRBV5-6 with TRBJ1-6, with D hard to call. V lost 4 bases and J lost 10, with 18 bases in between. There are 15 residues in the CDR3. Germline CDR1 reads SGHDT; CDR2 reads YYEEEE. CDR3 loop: CASSPEGVGHSPLHF. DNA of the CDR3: TGTGCCAGCAGCCCCGAGGGTGTGGGCCACTCACCCCTCCACTTT.

The CDR3 loop reads CATSRSFRGELFF. The CDR3 DNA is TGTGCCACCAGCAGATCTTTTAGAGGGGAGCTGTTTTTT. The chain joins TRBV15 to TRBJ2-2; D is uncertain. With 2 bases removed from V and 8 bases from J, the gap between germline ends came to 9 bases. Per the germline V gene, CDR1 is LNHNV and CDR2 is YYDKDF (reference sequence). This CDR3 comprises 13 residues.

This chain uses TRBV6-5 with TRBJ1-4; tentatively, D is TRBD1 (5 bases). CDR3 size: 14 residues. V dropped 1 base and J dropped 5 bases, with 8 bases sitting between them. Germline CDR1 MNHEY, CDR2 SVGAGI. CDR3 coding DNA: TGTGCCAGCAGTTACTACCGGGGGAATGAAAAACTGTTTTTT. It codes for CASSYYRGNEKLFF.

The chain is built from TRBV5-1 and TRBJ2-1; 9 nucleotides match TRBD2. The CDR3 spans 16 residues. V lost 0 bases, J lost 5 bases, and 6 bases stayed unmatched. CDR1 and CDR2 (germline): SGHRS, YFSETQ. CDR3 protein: CASSLALVAGDNEQFF. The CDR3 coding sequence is TGCGCCAGCAGCTTGGCTTTGGTAGCGGGGGACAATGAGCAGTTCTTC.

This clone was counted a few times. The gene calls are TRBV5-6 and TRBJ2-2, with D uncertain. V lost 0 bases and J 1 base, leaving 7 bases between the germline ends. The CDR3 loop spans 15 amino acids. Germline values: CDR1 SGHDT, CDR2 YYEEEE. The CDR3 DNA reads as TGTGCCAGCAGCTTGGGTGTATTGAACACCGGGGAGCTGTTTTTT. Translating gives CASSLGVLNTGELFF.

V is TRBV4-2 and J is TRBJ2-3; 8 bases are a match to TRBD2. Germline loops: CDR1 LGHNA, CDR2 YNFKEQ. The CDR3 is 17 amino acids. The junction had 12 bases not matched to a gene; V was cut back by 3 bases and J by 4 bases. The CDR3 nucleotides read TGTGCCAGCAGCCATGAGGGACTAGGGGGGTTTTCAGATACGCAGTATTTT. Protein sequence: CASSHEGLGGFSDTQYF.

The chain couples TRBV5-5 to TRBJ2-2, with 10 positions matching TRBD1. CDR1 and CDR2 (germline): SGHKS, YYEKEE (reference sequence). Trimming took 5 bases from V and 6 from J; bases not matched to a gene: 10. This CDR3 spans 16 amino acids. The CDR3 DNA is TGTGCCAGCAGGTTTCCGGGACAGGGGTTTTCCGGGGAGCTGTTTTTT. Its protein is CASRFPGQGFSGELFF.

CDR3 nucleotides: TGTGCCAGCACGGGCGGGAGGGCCGATAACTACAATGAGCAGTTCTTC. This translates into CASTGGRADNYNEQFF. This chain links TRBV7-9 with TRBJ2-1; 9 bases line up with TRBD2. The CDR3 extends over 16 amino acids. Losses at the gene ends were 7 bases for V and 3 bases for J; bases not matched to a gene: 10. Germline values: CDR1 SEHNR, CDR2 FQNEAQ (reference sequence).

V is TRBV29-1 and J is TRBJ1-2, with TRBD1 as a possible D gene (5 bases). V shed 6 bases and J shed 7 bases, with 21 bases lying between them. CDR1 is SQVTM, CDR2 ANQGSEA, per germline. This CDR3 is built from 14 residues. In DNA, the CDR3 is TGCAGCGTGCAACGTGGGAACGGGGGGGGTGGCTACACCTTC. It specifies CSVQRGNGGGGYTF. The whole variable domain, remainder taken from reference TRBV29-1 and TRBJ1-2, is SAVISQKPSRDICQRGTSLTIQCQVDSQVTMMFWYRQQPGQSLTLIATANQGSEATYESGFVIDKFPISRPNLTFSTLTVSNMSPEDSSIYLCSVQRGNGGGGYTFGSGTRLTVV.

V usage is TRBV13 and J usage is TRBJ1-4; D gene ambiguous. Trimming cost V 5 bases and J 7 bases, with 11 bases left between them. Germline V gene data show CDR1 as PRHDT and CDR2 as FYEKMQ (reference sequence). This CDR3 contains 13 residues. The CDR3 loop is CASSPQGGEKLFF. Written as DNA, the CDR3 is TGTGCCAGCAGCCCTCAAGGAGGTGAAAAACTGTTTTTT.

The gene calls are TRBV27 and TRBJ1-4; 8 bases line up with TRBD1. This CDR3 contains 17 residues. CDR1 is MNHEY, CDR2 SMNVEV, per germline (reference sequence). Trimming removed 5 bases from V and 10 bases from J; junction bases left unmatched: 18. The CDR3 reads CASSLQGQAGFIGKLFF. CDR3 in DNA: TGTGCCAGCAGTCTACAGGGACAGGCGGGCTTTATTGGAAAACTGTTTTTT.

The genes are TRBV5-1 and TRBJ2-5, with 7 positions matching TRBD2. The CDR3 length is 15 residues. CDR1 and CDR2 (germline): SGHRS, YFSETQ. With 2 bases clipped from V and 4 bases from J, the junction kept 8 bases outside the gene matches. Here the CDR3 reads CASSFPSGLRETQYF. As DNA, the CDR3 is TGCGCCAGCAGCTTCCCTAGCGGCCTCCGAGAGACCCAGTACTTC.

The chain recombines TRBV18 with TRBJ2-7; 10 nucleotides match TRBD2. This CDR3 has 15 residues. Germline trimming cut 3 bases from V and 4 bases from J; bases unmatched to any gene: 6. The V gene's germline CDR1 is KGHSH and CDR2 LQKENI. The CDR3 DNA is TGTGCCAGCTCACCCCCTAGCGGGAGTGTTTACGAGCAGTACTTC. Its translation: CASSPPSGSVYEQYF.

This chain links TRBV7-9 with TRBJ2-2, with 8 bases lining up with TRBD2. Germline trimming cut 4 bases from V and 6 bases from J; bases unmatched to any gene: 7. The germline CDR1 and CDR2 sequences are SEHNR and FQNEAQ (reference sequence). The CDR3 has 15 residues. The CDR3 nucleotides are TGTGCCAGCAGCTCAGAGACTAGCGCCCCCGGGGAGCTGTTTTTT. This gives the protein CASSSETSAPGELFF.

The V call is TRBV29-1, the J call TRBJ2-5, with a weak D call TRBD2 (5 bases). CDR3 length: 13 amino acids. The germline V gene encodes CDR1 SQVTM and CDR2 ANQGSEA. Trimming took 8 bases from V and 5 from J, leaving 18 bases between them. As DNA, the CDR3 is TGCAGCTCCCGAATGGGGAGTCGGGAGACCCAGTACTTC. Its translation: CSSRMGSRETQYF.

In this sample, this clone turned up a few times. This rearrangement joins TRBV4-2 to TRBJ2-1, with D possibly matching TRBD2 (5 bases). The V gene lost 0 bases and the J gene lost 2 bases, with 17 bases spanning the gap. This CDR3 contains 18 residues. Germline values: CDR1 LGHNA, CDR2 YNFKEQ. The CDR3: CASSQDEAGLMPYNEQFF. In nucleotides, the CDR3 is TGTGCCAGCAGCCAAGATGAGGCGGGCTTAATGCCCTACAATGAGCAGTTCTTC.